Detailed here is one T cell receptor (beta chain). Its antigen is as yet unknown. The record originates from a study of early stage breast cancer tumors. Blood replicates held 0.5 ug DNA, tumor or normal breast roughly 1.5 ug, two each. Only in-frame clones appear in the TCRdb table, and some are missing; sequencing was by immunoSEQ multiplex PCR. The data hold 7,000 to 9,500 clones, with around three quarters observed a single time. In germline, CDR1 is KGHSH, CDR2 LQKENI. With 6 bases removed from V and 1 base from J, the gap between germline ends came to 12 bases. This CDR3 has 14 amino acids. Findings and limits, study-wide: Tumor and normal breast were distinguished via blood comparison in about 90% of the 16 patients.

The source of this sequence is a person aged 55 to 69 with breast cancer. The chain is built from TRBV18 and TRBJ1-1; no clear D gene. Sequenced input: normal breast tissue next to the tumor. CDR3 sequence: CASSAGGRNTEAFF. CDR3 coding DNA: TGTGCCAGCTCGGCGGGAGGTCGGAACACTGAAGCTTTCTTT.